This T cell receptor (beta chain) emerged from a study of CD8+CD57+ T cells in acquired aplastic anemia. This CDR3 is 17 amino acids long. In germline, CDR1 is SEHNR, CDR2 FQNEAQ (reference sequence). A word on this clonotype: Relative to the germline gene, one junction end is altered; a read error may explain this.

Before being chosen for sequencing, patients had shown CD8+CD57+ cell expansion by flow cytometry. Genomic DNA provided the template from which TCR beta VDJ and CDR3 profiles were obtained. TCRdb analysed the reads with MiXCR anew, one entry per CDR3 protein. Of approximately 300,000 distinct CDR3 sequences in the sample, 45% to 65% were seen once. The source is a human donor with aplastic anemia. Sequencing was carried out using sorted CD4+, CD8+, or CD8+CD57+ T cells (not recorded which) from PBMCs. V usage is TRBV7-9 and J usage is TRBJ1-6; D unresolved. The CDR3 sequence is CASSLGSSSAYNSPLHF. The CDR3 bases are TGCGCCAGCAGCTTAGGATCTTCGAGTGCCTATAATTCACCCCTCCACTTT.